The sequence of this T cell receptor (beta chain) was determined in a study of cytomegalovirus exposure and HLA in healthy donors. The germline gives CDR1 SGHTA, CDR2 FQGNSA. CDR3 length equals 14 residues. Trimming removed 2 bases from V and 0 bases from J, with 6 bases in between. The protocol was immunoSEQ multiplex PCR, while the TCRdb copy is restricted to in-frame clones and leaves out a portion. Altogether more than 85,000 clones are present, about 95% being singletons, with the ten largest covering almost 0.9%. The chain links TRBV7-2 to TRBJ2-3; D is ambiguous. The clonotype comes from a woman younger than 35 in good health and CMV-seronegative. Sequenced: PBMCs. The CDR3 reads CASSLSSSTDTQYF. The DNA for the CDR3 is TGTGCCAGCAGCTTATCCTCTAGCACAGATACGCAGTATTTT.